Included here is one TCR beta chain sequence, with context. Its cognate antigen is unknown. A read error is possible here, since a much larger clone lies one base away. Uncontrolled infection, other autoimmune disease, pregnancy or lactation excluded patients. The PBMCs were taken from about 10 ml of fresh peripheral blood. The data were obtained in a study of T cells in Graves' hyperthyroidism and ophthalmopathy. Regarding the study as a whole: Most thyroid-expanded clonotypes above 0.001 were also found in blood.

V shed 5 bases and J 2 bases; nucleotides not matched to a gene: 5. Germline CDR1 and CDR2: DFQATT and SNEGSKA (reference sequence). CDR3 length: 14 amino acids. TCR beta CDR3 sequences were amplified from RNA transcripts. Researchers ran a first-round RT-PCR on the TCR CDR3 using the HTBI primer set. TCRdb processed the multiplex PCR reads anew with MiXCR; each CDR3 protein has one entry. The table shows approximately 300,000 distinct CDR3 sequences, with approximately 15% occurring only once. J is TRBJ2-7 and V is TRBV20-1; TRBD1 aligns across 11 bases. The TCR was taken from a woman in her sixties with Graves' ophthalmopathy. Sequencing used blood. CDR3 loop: CSAGQGAGAYEQYF. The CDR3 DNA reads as TGCAGTGCTGGACAGGGGGCAGGAGCCTACGAGCAGTACTTC.